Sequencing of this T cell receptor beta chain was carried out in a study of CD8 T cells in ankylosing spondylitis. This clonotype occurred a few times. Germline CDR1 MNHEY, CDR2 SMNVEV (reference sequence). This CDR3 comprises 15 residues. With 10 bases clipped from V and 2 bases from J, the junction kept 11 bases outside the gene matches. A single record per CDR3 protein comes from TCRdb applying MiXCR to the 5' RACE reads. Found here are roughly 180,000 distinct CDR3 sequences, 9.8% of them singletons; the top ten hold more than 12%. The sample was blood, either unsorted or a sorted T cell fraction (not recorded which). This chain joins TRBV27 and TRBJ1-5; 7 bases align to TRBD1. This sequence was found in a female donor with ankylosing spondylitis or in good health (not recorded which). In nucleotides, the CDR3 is TGTGCCACCCGAGCCGGAGGACAGGGCAATCAGCCCCAGCATTTT. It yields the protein CATRAGGQGNQPQHF.